The present T cell receptor beta chain was sequenced within a study of T cells of healthy individuals. This CDR3 spans 14 amino acids. V shed 5 bases, J shed 5 bases, and the junction held 9 bases outside the gene matches. Per germline, CDR1 DFQATT and CDR2 SNEGSKA (reference sequence). TCRdb used MiXCR to reprocess the 5' RACE reads, holding one entry per CDR3 protein. This sample has approximately 100,000 distinct CDR3 sequences, with about 16% found just once. The genes are TRBV20-1 and TRBJ2-3; 8 bases map to TRBD2. The source is a human donor in good health. In DNA, the CDR3 is TGCAGTGCTGGGGGTGGGCTAGCGGGAGATACGCAGTATTTT. This codes for CSAGGGLAGDTQYF.